The source of this T cell receptor beta chain is a study of blood T cell repertoires in COVID-19. At the level of the study: Both acute and convalescent COVID-19 samples were obtained from the United States, Italy and Spain. The analysed material was cDNA or gDNA that came from T cells, B-cell-depleted T cells, or PBMCs.

Authors' methods: Reference gene primer amplification gave nucleated cell count estimates. Clones were read by immunoSEQ multiplex PCR, and TCRdb kept only the in-frame ones, dropping some. The DNA was the basis for D and trimming; V, J and clone size are from that table. The sample lists over 200,000 clones, 65% to 90% seen once, with 4.5% to 5.5% in the top ten. The V gene lost 3 bases and the J gene lost 1 base, with 9 bases spanning the gap. CDR3 length equals 14 residues. Germline CDR1 and CDR2: LNHDA and SQIVND (reference sequence). The clonotype originates from a human donor in a cohort sampled during active COVID-19. Sequencing input: peripheral blood. The J gene is TRBJ1-1, the V gene TRBV19, with D tentatively TRBD1 (6 bases). The CDR3 DNA reads as TGTGCCAGTAGTATGGACAGATGGAACACTGAAGCTTTCTTT. Its protein product is CASSMDRWNTEAFF.